This T cell receptor beta chain was captured by sequencing in a study of post-analysis software for immune sequencing data. General study results and limits: With TRBV5-6, TRBV5-1 and TRBV20-1 included, about five TRBV segments were more frequent in patients than in controls. Significantly lower normalized Chao1 diversity was found in patients with multiple sclerosis relative to controls.

The TCR beta cDNA libraries carried unique molecular identifiers. TCRdb ran MiXCR on the PCR reads and lists one entry per CDR3 protein. The table records 350,000 to 450,000 distinct CDR3 sequences, 35% to 45% of them present only once. Concerning this clonotype: Antigen unknown.

The germline gives CDR1 DFQATT, CDR2 SNEGSKA (reference sequence). The CDR3 spans 16 residues. The rearrangement uses TRBV20-1 and TRBJ2-5; TRBD1 matches at 8 bases. The better agreement between TRBJ2-7 and the DNA end casts doubt on the J call. Sequenced input: blood. This clonotype originated in a girl aged 2 to 10 with multiple sclerosis. The CDR3 sequence: CSARDTGTGQIYEQYF. As DNA, the CDR3 is TGCAGTGCTAGAGACACCGGGACAGGCCAAATCTACGAGCAGTACTTC.